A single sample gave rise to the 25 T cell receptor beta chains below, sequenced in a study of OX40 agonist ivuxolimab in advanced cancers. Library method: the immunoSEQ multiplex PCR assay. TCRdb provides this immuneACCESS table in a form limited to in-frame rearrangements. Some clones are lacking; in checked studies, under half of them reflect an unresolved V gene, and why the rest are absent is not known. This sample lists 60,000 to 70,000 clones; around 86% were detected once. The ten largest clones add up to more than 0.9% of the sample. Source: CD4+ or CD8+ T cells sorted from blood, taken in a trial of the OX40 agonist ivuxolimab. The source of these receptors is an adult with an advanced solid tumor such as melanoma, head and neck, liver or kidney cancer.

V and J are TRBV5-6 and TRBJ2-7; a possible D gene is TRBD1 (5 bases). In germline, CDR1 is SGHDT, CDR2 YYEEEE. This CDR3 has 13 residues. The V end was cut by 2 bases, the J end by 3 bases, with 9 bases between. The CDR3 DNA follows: TGTGCCAGCAGCTTCAGGGAATACTACGAGCAGTACTTC. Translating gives CASSFREYYEQYF.

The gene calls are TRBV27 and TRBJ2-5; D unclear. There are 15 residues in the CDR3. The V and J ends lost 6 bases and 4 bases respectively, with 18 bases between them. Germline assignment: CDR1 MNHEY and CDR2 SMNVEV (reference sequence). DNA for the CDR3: TGTGCCAGCAGCCGGGTTCTTGACCCCCGAGAGACCCAGTACTTC. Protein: CASSRVLDPRETQYF.

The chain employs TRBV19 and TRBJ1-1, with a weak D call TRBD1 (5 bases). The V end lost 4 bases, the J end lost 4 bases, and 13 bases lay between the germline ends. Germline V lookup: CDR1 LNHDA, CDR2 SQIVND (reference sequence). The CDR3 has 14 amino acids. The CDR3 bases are TGTGCCAGTAGTACGGTGGGGGTCGGCACTGAAGCTTTCTTT. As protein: CASSTVGVGTEAFF.

The CDR3: CAWLGSGRAGELFF. Written as DNA, the CDR3 is TGTGCCTGGTTAGGTAGCGGGAGGGCCGGGGAGCTGTTTTTT. This sequence joins TRBV30 and TRBJ2-2, with 11 bases fitting TRBD2. The V segment lost 5 bases and the J segment 6 bases; nucleotides outside the gene matches: 5. Per the germline V gene, CDR1 is GTSNPN and CDR2 is SVGIG (reference sequence). The CDR3 contains 14 residues.

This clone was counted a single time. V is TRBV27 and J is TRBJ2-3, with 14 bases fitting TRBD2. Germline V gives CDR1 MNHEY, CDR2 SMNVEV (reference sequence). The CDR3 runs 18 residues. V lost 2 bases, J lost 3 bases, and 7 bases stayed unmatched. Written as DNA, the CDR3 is TGTGCCAGCAGTTTACTCGGGACTAGCGGGAGTGGTACAGATACGCAGTATTTT. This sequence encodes CASSLLGTSGSGTDTQYF.

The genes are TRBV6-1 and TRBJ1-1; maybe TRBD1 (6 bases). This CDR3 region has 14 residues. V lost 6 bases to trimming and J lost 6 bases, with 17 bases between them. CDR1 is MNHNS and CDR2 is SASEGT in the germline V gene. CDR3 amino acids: CASRVGGAVSEAFF. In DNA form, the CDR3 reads TGTGCCAGCAGGGTCGGGGGGGCTGTATCTGAAGCTTTCTTT.

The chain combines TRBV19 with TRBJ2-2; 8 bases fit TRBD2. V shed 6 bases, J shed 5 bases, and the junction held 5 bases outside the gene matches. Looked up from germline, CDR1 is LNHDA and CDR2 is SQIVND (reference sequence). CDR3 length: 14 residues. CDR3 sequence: CASRAGLVTGELFF. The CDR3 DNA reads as TGTGCCAGTAGGGCGGGACTAGTTACCGGGGAGCTGTTTTTT. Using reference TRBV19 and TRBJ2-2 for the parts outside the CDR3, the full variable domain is DGGITQSPKYLFRKEGQNVTLSCEQNLNHDAMYWYRQDPGQGLRLIYYSQIVNDFQKGDIAEGYSVSREKKESFPLTVTSAQKNPTAFYLCASRAGLVTGELFFGEGSRLTVL.

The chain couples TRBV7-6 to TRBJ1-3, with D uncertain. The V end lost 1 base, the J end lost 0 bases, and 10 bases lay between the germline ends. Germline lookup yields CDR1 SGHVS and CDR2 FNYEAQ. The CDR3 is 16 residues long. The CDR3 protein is CASSLEQPVSGNTIYF. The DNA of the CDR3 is TGTGCCAGCAGCTTAGAACAGCCGGTCTCTGGAAACACCATATATTTT. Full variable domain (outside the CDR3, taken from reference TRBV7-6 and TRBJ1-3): GAGVSQSPRYKVTKRGQDVALRCDPISGHVSLYWYRQALGQGPEFLTYFNYEAQQDKSGLPNDRFSAERPEGSISTLTIQRTEQRDSAMYRCASSLEQPVSGNTIYFGEGSWLTVV.

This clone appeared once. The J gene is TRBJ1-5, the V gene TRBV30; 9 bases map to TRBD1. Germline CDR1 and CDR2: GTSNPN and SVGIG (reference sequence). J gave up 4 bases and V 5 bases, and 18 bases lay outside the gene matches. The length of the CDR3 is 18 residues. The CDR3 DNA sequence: TGTGCCTGGGGTTCAACCGGGACAGGGATCCGTTTAAATCAGCCCCAGCATTTT. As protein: CAWGSTGTGIRLNQPQHF.

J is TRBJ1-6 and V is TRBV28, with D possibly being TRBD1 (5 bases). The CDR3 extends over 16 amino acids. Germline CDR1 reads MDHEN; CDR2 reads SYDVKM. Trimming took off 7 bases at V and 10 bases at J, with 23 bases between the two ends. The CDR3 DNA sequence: TGTGCCAGCACCCTCGGGGCAGGAGGGACCTGGTCACCCCTCCACTTT. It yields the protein CASTLGAGGTWSPLHF.

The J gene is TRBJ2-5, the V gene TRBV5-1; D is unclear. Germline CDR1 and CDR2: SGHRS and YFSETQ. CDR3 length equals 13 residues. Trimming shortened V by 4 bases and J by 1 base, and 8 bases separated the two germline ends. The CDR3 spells CASSAQSQETQYF. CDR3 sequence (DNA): TGCGCCAGCAGCGCACAGTCCCAAGAGACCCAGTACTTC.

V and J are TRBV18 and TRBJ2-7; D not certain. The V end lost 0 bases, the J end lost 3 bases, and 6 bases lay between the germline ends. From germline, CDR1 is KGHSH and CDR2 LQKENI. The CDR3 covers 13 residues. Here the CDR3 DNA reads TGTGCCAGCTCACCACCAAGTTACTACGAGCAGTACTTC. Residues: CASSPPSYYEQYF.

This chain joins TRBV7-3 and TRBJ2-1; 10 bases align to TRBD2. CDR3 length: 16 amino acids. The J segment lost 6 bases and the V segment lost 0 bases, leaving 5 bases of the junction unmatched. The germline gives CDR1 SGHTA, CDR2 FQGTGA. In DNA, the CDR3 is TGTGCCAGCAGCTTAACAGTGTCTAGCGGGAGCAATGAGCAGTTCTTC. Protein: CASSLTVSSGSNEQFF.

The CDR3: CASSLLDRNTEAFF. The CDR3 coding sequence is TGTGCCAGCAGTTTATTGGACAGGAACACTGAAGCTTTCTTT. The rearrangement uses TRBV28 and TRBJ1-1; a possible D gene is TRBD1 (6 bases). Germline assignment: CDR1 MDHEN and CDR2 SYDVKM. Trimming removed 1 base from V and 1 base from J, with 7 bases in between. The length of the CDR3 is 14 residues.

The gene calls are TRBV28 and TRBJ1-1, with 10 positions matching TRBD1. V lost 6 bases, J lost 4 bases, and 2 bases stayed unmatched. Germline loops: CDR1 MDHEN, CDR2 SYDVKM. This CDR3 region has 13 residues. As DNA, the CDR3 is TGTGCCAGCAGCCGGACAGGGGGCACTGAAGCTTTCTTT. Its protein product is CASSRTGGTEAFF.

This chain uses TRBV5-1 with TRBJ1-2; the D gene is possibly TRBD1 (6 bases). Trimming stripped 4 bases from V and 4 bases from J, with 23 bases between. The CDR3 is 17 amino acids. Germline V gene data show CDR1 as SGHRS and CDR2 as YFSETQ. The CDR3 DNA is TGCGCCAGCAGCCCAACCCCCGGGACATACCTCCTCTATGGCTACACCTTC. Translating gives CASSPTPGTYLLYGYTF.

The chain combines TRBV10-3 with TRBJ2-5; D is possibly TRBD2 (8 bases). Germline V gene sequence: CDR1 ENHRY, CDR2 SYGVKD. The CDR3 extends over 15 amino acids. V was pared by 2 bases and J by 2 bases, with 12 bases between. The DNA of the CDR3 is TGTGCCATCAGTGAGCGGGAGGGGGCGCAAGAGACCCAGTACTTC. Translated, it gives CAISEREGAQETQYF.

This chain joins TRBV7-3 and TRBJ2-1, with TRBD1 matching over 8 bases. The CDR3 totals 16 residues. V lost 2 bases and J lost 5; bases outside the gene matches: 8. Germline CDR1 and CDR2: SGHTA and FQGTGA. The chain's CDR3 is CASSLGAGGADNEQFF. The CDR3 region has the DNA TGTGCCAGCAGCTTAGGTGCAGGGGGCGCGGACAATGAGCAGTTCTTC.

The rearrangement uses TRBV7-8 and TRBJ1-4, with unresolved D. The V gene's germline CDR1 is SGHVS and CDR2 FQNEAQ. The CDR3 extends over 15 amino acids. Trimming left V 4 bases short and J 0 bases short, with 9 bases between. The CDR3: CASSSGFTTNEKLFF. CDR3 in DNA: TGTGCCAGCAGCTCGGGCTTCACAACTAATGAAAAACTGTTTTTT.

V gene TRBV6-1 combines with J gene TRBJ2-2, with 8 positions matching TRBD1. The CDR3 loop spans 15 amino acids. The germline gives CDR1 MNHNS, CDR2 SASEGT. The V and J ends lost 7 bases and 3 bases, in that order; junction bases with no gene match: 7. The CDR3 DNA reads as TGTGCCAGCATCCCCGGACAGGGTTACACCGGGGAGCTGTTTTTT. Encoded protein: CASIPGQGYTGELFF.

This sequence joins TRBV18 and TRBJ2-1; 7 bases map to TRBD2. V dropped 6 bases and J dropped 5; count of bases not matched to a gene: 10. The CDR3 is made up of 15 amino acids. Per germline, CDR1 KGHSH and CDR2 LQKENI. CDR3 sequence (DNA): TGTGCCAGCTCTCCCGGGCGAGCGGGACACAATGAGCAGTTCTTC. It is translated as CASSPGRAGHNEQFF.

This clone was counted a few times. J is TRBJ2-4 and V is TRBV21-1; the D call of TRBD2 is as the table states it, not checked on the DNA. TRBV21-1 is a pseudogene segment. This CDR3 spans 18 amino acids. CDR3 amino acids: CASSKGDSGPVAKNIQYF. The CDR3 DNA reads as TGTGCCAGCAGCAAAGGTGATAGCGGGCCCGTAGCCAAAAACATTCAGTACTTC.

The CDR3 reads CASSITGTGDEKLFF. The CDR3 bases are TGCGCCAGCAGCATAACCGGGACAGGGGACGAAAAACTGTTTTTT. The genes are TRBV5-1 and TRBJ1-4; 10 bases fit TRBD1. The germline V gene encodes CDR1 SGHRS and CDR2 YFSETQ. The CDR3 is 15 residues long. Germline trimming cut 4 bases from V and 8 bases from J; bases unmatched to any gene: 8.

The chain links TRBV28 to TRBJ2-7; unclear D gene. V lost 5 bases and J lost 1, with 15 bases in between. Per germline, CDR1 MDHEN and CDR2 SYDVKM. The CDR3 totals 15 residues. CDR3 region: CASSPPDGRSYEQYF. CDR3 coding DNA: TGTGCCAGCAGTCCGCCAGATGGCAGGTCCTACGAGCAGTACTTC.

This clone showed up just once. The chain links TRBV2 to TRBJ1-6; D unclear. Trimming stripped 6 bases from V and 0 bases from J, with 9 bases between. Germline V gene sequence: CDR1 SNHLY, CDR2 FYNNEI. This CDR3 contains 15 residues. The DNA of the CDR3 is TGTGCCAGCAGCTTAGAGAGCTCCTATAATTCACCCCTCCACTTT. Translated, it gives CASSLESSYNSPLHF.